These 6 T cell receptor beta chains originate from one sample sequenced in a study of OX40 agonist ivuxolimab in advanced cancers. The library was prepared using the immunoSEQ multiplex PCR assay. The clones in this table, taken by TCRdb from immuneACCESS, are in-frame only. Not every clone is retained; where verified, under half of the shortfall comes from an unresolved V gene, and the cause of the rest is unknown. The sample table shows 77,000 or so clones, and more than 85% are seen once. Over 7.5% of the sample belongs to the ten largest clones. The sample consisted of CD4+ or CD8+ T cells sorted from blood, taken in a trial of the OX40 agonist ivuxolimab. These receptors were obtained from an adult with an advanced solid tumor such as melanoma, head and neck, liver or kidney cancer.

The rearrangement uses TRBV19 and TRBJ2-7; D gene unclear. CDR3 size: 18 residues. Germline values: CDR1 LNHDA, CDR2 SQIVND (reference sequence). The germline V and J ends were trimmed by 0 bases and 4 bases, with 22 bases remaining between them. The CDR3 nucleotides read TGTGCCAGTAGTATAGAGTTCAGTAAGGGCACAGTGTCATACGAGCAGTACTTC. Translation gives CASSIEFSKGTVSYEQYF. The whole variable domain, filled in from reference TRBV19 and TRBJ2-7, reads DGGITQSPKYLFRKEGQNVTLSCEQNLNHDAMYWYRQDPGQGLRLIYYSQIVNDFQKGDIAEGYSVSREKKESFPLTVTSAQKNPTAFYLCASSIEFSKGTVSYEQYFGPGTRLTVT.

The J gene is TRBJ1-1, the V gene TRBV29-1, with D tentatively TRBD1 (5 bases). The germline V gene has CDR1 SQVTM and CDR2 ANQGSEA. Between the trimmed V and J ends, which lost 8 bases and 0 bases, there was a span of 13 bases. The CDR3 spans 13 residues. The CDR3 coding sequence is TGCAGCTCCACCGGGGGGGTGAACACTGAAGCTTTCTTT. Protein product: CSSTGGVNTEAFF.

CDR3 bases: TGTGCCAGCAGCGTAGATGGTGCCCCTAGAACAGATACGCAGTATTTT. Translated: CASSVDGAPRTDTQYF. The chain couples TRBV9 to TRBJ2-3; D gene uncertain. CDR3 length equals 16 residues. Trimming removed 0 bases at V and 3 bases at J, with 14 bases between. Per the germline V gene, CDR1 is SGDLS and CDR2 is YYNGEE.

This chain's CDR3 is CASSLSWGSNSPLHF. CDR3 nucleotide sequence: TGTGCCAGCAGTTTATCGTGGGGGTCGAATTCACCCCTCCACTTT. This chain uses TRBV27 with TRBJ1-6, with a possible D match to TRBD1 (5 bases). The CDR3 is 15 residues long. V was clipped by 0 bases and J by 7 bases, with 10 bases between them. CDR1 MNHEY and CDR2 SMNVEV come from the germline V gene (reference sequence).

This sequence joins TRBV6-1 and TRBJ2-7; 10 bases line up with TRBD1. J lost 4 bases, V lost 6 bases, and 9 bases had no gene match. Germline CDR1 MNHNS, CDR2 SASEGT. The CDR3 runs 15 residues. This CDR3 reads CASRATGTGVYEQYF. CDR3 sequence (DNA): TGTGCCAGCAGGGCAACCGGGACAGGGGTATACGAGCAGTACTTC.

The CDR3: CAIGDSSYEQYF. The CDR3 DNA is TGTGCCATCGGGGACAGCTCCTACGAGCAGTACTTC. The chain recombines TRBV6-1 with TRBJ2-5, with 7 bases fitting TRBD1. TRBJ2-7 explains the end of the DNA better; the J call may be wrong. Germline V gene lookup returns CDR1 MNHNS and CDR2 SASEGT. There are 12 residues in the CDR3.